Listed here is a single TCR beta chain. Other DNA sequences in this specimen translate into the identical CDR3. The data derive from a study of shared clonotypes between healthy human individuals. Profiled with immunoSEQ multiplex PCR; TCRdb holds only in-frame clones, not every one. The sample lists around 500,000 clones; around 80% were seen once. V was pared by 4 bases and J by 1 base, with 4 bases between. This CDR3 contains 11 residues. Per germline, CDR1 DFQATT and CDR2 SNEGSKA (reference sequence). The source material was PBMCs. The TCR was taken from a woman between 35 and 50 years old in good health. Some clones in this sample may be carry-over from other donors' samples. The J gene is TRBJ2-5, the V gene TRBV20-1; no clear D gene. CDR3 loop: CSAISQETQYF. CDR3 bases: TGCAGTGCTATATCCCAAGAGACCCAGTACTTC.